The 28 T cell receptor beta chains below all came from one sample that was sequenced in a study of blood T cell repertoires in COVID-19 (dated by TCRdb to 2020 to 2021). Libraries were constructed by the immunoSEQ multiplex PCR assay. The table comes from immuneACCESS by way of TCRdb, which keeps in-frame sequences with V and J called. Part of the clones is missing from these tables; in studies checked, under half for an unresolved V gene and the rest for unknown reasons. In this sample the table shows 150,000 to 200,000 clones, around 89% of which occur a single time. The top ten clones comprise 6.5% to 8% of the sample. Material: PBMCs or T cells enriched from blood (not recorded which). All receptors derive from a woman between 45 and 60 years old who had recovered from COVID-19.

The CDR3 sequence: CASSQGDGGLYGYTF. In nucleotides, the CDR3 is TGTGCCAGCAGCCAAGGGGATGGAGGGCTATATGGCTACACCTTC. The rearrangement links TRBV3-1 (or the pseudogene TRBV3-2) to TRBJ1-2; D ambiguous. The V gene lost 1 base and the J gene lost 5 bases, with 14 bases spanning the gap. Germline-derived CDR1 and CDR2 are LGHDT and YNNKEL (reference sequence). The CDR3 is 15 residues long.

This sequence joins TRBV19 and TRBJ1-5; D gene unclear. Germline values: CDR1 LNHDA, CDR2 SQIVND (reference sequence). V was trimmed by 7 bases and J by 2 bases, leaving 15 bases between them. The CDR3 runs 15 residues. This chain's CDR3 is CASTPGSGGNQPQHF. In DNA form, the CDR3 reads TGTGCCAGTACCCCTGGATCCGGGGGCAATCAGCCCCAGCATTTT.

The chain carries TRBV4-3 and TRBJ2-3; TRBD2 matches 10 bases. The V gene end was trimmed by 1 base and the J gene end by 0 bases; junction bases not matched to a gene: 4. The CDR3 has 17 residues. CDR1 LGHNA and CDR2 YSLEER come from the germline V gene. CDR3 sequence: CASSQGGTSASTDTQYF. The CDR3 DNA reads TGCGCCAGCAGCCAAGGGGGGACTAGCGCCAGCACAGATACGCAGTATTTT.

The chain uses TRBV5-1 and TRBJ1-5; a weak D match, TRBD1 (6 bases). Trimming took 4 bases from V and 4 from J, leaving 18 bases between them. The CDR3 sequence is 16 residues long. CDR1 is SGHRS, CDR2 YFSETQ, per germline. CDR3 loop: CASSPTTGSANQPQHF. The CDR3 region has the DNA TGCGCCAGCAGCCCAACCACAGGGAGTGCAAATCAGCCCCAGCATTTT.

The rearrangement uses TRBV5-4 and TRBJ2-3; 12 nucleotides line up with TRBD2. There are 16 residues in the CDR3. Germline CDR1 is SGHNT and CDR2 is YYREEE (reference sequence). V was clipped by 3 bases and J by 0 bases; unmatched bases: 2. CDR3 nucleotide sequence: TGTGCCAGCAGCTCGGGACTAGCGGGTAGCACAGATACGCAGTATTTT. This encodes CASSSGLAGSTDTQYF. The entire variable domain, with the rest obtained from reference TRBV5-4 and TRBJ2-3, is as follows: ETGVTQSPTHLIKTRGQQVTLRCSSQSGHNTVSWYQQALGQGPQFIFQYYREEENGRGNFPPRFSGLQFPNYSSELNVNALELDDSALYLCASSSGLAGSTDTQYFGPGTRLTVL.

This chain uses TRBV5-1 with TRBJ1-1; 10 bases fit TRBD1. The CDR3 has 16 amino acids. CDR1 and CDR2 (germline): SGHRS, YFSETQ. After removal of 3 bases from V and 4 bases from J, the junction contained 9 bases not matched to a gene. The CDR3 DNA follows: TGCGCCAGCAGCTCTAACCGGGACAGGGGATCCACTGAAGCTTTCTTT. Protein sequence: CASSSNRDRGSTEAFF.

The gene calls are TRBV28 and TRBJ2-3, with TRBD2 identical over 8 bases. Germline V gene lookup returns CDR1 MDHEN and CDR2 SYDVKM. The CDR3 runs to 16 residues. Trimming removed 6 bases from V and 5 bases from J; junction bases left unmatched: 13. CDR3 sequence (DNA): TGTGCCAGCAGCCCCCCTACCGGGGGGGCGAGAGATACGCAGTATTTT. Protein: CASSPPTGGARDTQYF.

This rearrangement joins TRBV5-8 to TRBJ2-7; D may be TRBD1 (5 bases). Germline lookup yields CDR1 SGHTS and CDR2 YDEGEE. V was pared by 6 bases and J by 3 bases, with 16 bases between. The CDR3 consists of 14 residues. The CDR3 DNA reads as TGTGCCAGCACCAAAGGAGACAGTCGCTACGAGCAGTACTTC. Protein sequence: CASTKGDSRYEQYF.

J is TRBJ1-1 and V is TRBV18; the D is unclear. Trimming shortened V by 2 bases and J by 3 bases, and 7 bases separated the two germline ends. The CDR3 is 13 amino acids. Germline CDR1 KGHSH, CDR2 LQKENI. The CDR3 DNA sequence: TGTGCCAGCTCACCAGTGGCTTACACTGAAGCTTTCTTT. Protein product: CASSPVAYTEAFF.

V gene TRBV6-6 combines with J gene TRBJ1-2; D is undetermined. The germline V gene encodes CDR1 MNHNY and CDR2 SVGAGI (reference sequence). The CDR3 sequence is 13 residues long. The V and J ends lost 5 bases and 8 bases respectively, with 15 bases between them. The DNA for the CDR3 is TGTGCCAGCAGTAACACCGGGGAGTCAGGCTACACCTTC. It encodes CASSNTGESGYTF.

The J gene is TRBJ2-1, the V gene TRBV19; the D gene is possibly TRBD1 (5 bases). From germline, CDR1 is LNHDA and CDR2 SQIVND (reference sequence). V gave up 5 bases and J gave up 10 bases, with 18 bases separating them. This CDR3 is 14 amino acids long. The CDR3 here is CASSPAQGIGEQFF. The CDR3, as DNA: TGTGCCAGTAGTCCCGCGCAGGGTATTGGAGAGCAGTTCTTC.

The chain employs TRBV18 and TRBJ2-5, with D unresolved. Germline CDR1 KGHSH, CDR2 LQKENI. The length of the CDR3 is 12 residues. The ends were cut back, 6 bases at V and 2 bases at J, with 7 bases in the middle. The CDR3 reads CASSSGQETQYF. DNA for the CDR3: TGTGCCAGCTCGTCAGGACAAGAGACCCAGTACTTC.

A single count supports this clone. The V call is TRBV19, the J call TRBJ2-2; TRBD2 might be the D (6 bases). V was shortened by 2 bases and J by 5 bases, with 6 bases between the two germline ends. Per the germline V gene, CDR1 is LNHDA and CDR2 is SQIVND (reference sequence). The CDR3 extends over 13 amino acids. The CDR3 nucleotides are TGTGCCAGTAGTATACGGGGGACCGGGGAGCTGTTTTTT. This translates into CASSIRGTGELFF. The complete variable domain, with remaining parts taken from reference TRBV19 and TRBJ2-2, reads DGGITQSPKYLFRKEGQNVTLSCEQNLNHDAMYWYRQDPGQGLRLIYYSQIVNDFQKGDIAEGYSVSREKKESFPLTVTSAQKNPTAFYLCASSIRGTGELFFGEGSRLTVL.

This clone was counted a few times. This chain connects TRBV6-6 to TRBJ1-2; TRBD1 aligns across 8 bases. The germline V gene has CDR1 MNHNY and CDR2 SVGAGI (reference sequence). The CDR3 contains 14 residues. V was clipped by 6 bases and J by 5 bases; unmatched bases: 8. CDR3 sequence reads: CASSYGQGQYGYTF. The DNA of the CDR3 is TGTGCCAGCAGCTACGGACAGGGACAATATGGCTACACCTTC.

This clone was recorded a few times. The chain uses TRBV12-3 or TRBV12-4 and TRBJ2-5; D is ambiguous. The CDR3 contains 12 residues. V dropped 3 bases and J dropped 5 bases, with 7 bases sitting between them. The CDR3 spells CASSFVRETQYF. CDR3 DNA: TGTGCCAGCAGTTTTGTGCGGGAGACCCAGTACTTC.

This clone was seen a few times. This chain connects TRBV19 to TRBJ1-3; no reliable D call. Trimming took off 4 bases at V and 2 bases at J, with 9 bases between the two ends. Germline assignment: CDR1 LNHDA and CDR2 SQIVND (reference sequence). The CDR3 is made up of 14 amino acids. CDR3 protein: CASSTQRAGNTIYF. The DNA of the CDR3 is TGTGCCAGTAGTACCCAAAGAGCTGGAAACACCATATATTTT.

The chain is built from TRBV24-1 and TRBJ2-3, with 10 bases lining up with TRBD1. Germline assignment: CDR1 KGHDR and CDR2 SFDVKD. Trimming cost V 3 bases and J 1 base; bases outside gene matches: 0. The CDR3 consists of 15 residues. CDR3 DNA: TGTGCCACCAGTGATGACAGGGGGCGCACAGATACGCAGTATTTT. Its protein is CATSDDRGRTDTQYF.

This sequence joins TRBV5-6 and TRBJ1-1, with 10 bases fitting TRBD1. Losses at the gene ends were 4 bases for V and 4 bases for J; bases not matched to a gene: 10. Germline values: CDR1 SGHDT, CDR2 YYEEEE. CDR3 length: 16 residues. The CDR3 region is CASSPTGGRGSTEAFF. DNA of the CDR3: TGTGCCAGCAGCCCGACAGGGGGCAGGGGATCCACTGAAGCTTTCTTT.

CDR3 DNA sequence: TGTGCCAGCAGCGGGGGGCAGGTTACCAATGAGCAGTTCTTC. Its protein is CASSGGQVTNEQFF. The chain couples TRBV2 to TRBJ2-1; TRBD2 is a possible D gene (7 bases). With 6 bases removed from V and 6 bases from J, the gap between germline ends came to 15 bases. CDR3 length equals 14 residues. Germline CDR1 SNHLY, CDR2 FYNNEI.

V and J are TRBV27 and TRBJ2-1, with 10 positions matching TRBD1. CDR1 is MNHEY and CDR2 is SMNVEV in the germline V gene (reference sequence). V was clipped by 3 bases and J by 1 base; unmatched bases: 6. The CDR3 is made up of 17 amino acids. CDR3 DNA: TGTGCCAGCAGTTTGATTCCGGGACAGGGGTCCTACAATGAGCAGTTCTTC. It specifies CASSLIPGQGSYNEQFF.

The V call is TRBV4-3, the J call TRBJ1-2, with unresolved D. The CDR3 is 14 residues long. Trimming removed 1 base from V and 7 bases from J, with 13 bases in between. CDR1 and CDR2 from the germline V gene are LGHNA and YSLEER. The CDR3 sequence is CASSQASRRVGYTF. CDR3 DNA sequence: TGCGCCAGCAGCCAAGCCTCAAGGAGGGTTGGCTACACCTTC.

V is TRBV11-3 and J is TRBJ1-5; the D is unclear. V was shortened by 6 bases and J by 12 bases, with 15 bases between the two germline ends. Germline CDR1 SGHNT, CDR2 YENEEA. CDR3 length: 12 residues. CDR3 loop: CASSLCAPVQHF. The CDR3 DNA reads as TGTGCCAGCAGTCTCTGCGCCCCGGTCCAGCATTTT.

This clone was detected once. The chain combines TRBV6-5 with TRBJ1-2; D is perhaps TRBD1 (6 bases). The CDR3 is made up of 13 amino acids. Trimming removed 6 bases at V and 7 bases at J, with 15 bases between. Germline V gives CDR1 MNHEY, CDR2 SVGAGI. The CDR3 DNA sequence: TGTGCCAGCAGGTTTCCCCAGACAGGTGGCTACACCTTC. It yields the protein CASRFPQTGGYTF.

The chain recombines TRBV11-2 with TRBJ2-5, with a possible D match to TRBD1 (5 bases). The germline CDR1 and CDR2 sequences are SGHAT and FQNNGV. The CDR3 spans 13 residues. The V end was cut by 1 base, the J end by 5 bases, with 8 bases between. The CDR3 region is CASSLVPGETQYF. The CDR3 coding sequence is TGTGCCAGCAGCTTAGTACCAGGGGAGACCCAGTACTTC.

The rearrangement uses TRBV7-9 and TRBJ1-5; weak D call: TRBD1 (6 bases). Trimming took 1 base from V and 2 from J, leaving 9 bases between them. Looked up from germline, CDR1 is SEHNR and CDR2 is FQNEAQ (reference sequence). CDR3 length: 15 residues. The chain's CDR3 is CASSLDRVGNQPQHF. Here the CDR3 DNA reads TGTGCCAGCAGCTTAGACAGGGTAGGCAATCAGCCCCAGCATTTT. Full variable domain (outside the CDR3, taken from reference TRBV7-9 and TRBJ1-5): DTGVSQNPRHKITKRGQNVTFRCDPISEHNRLYWYRQTLGQGPEFLTYFQNEAQLEKSRLLSDRFSAERPKGSFSTLEIQRTEQGDSAMYLCASSLDRVGNQPQHFGDGTRLSIL.

V is TRBV9 and J is TRBJ1-3; D call uncertain. The V end was cut by 3 bases, the J end by 0 bases, with 10 bases between. CDR3 length: 15 residues. From germline, CDR1 is SGDLS and CDR2 YYNGEE. The CDR3, as DNA: TGTGCCAGCAGCGCCGGAGCGACCTCTGGAAACACCATATATTTT. It specifies CASSAGATSGNTIYF.

The sample holds a few counts of this clone. The rearrangement uses TRBV5-6 and TRBJ2-7; 7 bases align to TRBD2. The CDR3 is 17 amino acids. Losses at the gene ends were 2 bases for V and 5 bases for J; bases not matched to a gene: 16. Germline loops: CDR1 SGHDT, CDR2 YYEEEE. CDR3 loop: CASSLGELRLASHEQYF. The CDR3, as DNA: TGTGCCAGCAGCTTAGGGGAGCTAAGACTAGCTTCCCACGAGCAGTACTTC. Complete variable domain (other parts from reference TRBV5-6 and TRBJ2-7): DAGVTQSPTHLIKTRGQQVTLRCSPKSGHDTVSWYQQALGQGPQFIFQYYEEEERQRGNFPDRFSGHQFPNYSSELNVNALLLGDSALYLCASSLGELRLASHEQYFGPGTRLTVT.

The chain joins TRBV27 to TRBJ1-5, with D perhaps TRBD1 (5 bases). The V and J ends lost 6 bases and 4 bases respectively, with 16 bases between them. The CDR3 covers 15 residues. CDR1 and CDR2 from the germline V gene are MNHEY and SMNVEV (reference sequence). The DNA for the CDR3 is TGTGCCAGCAGCCGGGCGGGGCCCAATAATCAGCCCCAGCATTTT. Translation gives CASSRAGPNNQPQHF.